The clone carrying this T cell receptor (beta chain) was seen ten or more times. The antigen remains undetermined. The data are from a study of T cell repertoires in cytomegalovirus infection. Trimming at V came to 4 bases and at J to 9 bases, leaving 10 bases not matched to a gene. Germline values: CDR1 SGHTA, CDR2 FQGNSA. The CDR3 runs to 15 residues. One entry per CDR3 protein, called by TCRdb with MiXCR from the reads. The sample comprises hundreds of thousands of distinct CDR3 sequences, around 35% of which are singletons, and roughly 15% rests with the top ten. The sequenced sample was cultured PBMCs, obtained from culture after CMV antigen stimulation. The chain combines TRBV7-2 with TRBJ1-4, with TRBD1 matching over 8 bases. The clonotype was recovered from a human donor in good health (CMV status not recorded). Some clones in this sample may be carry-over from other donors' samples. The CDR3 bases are TGTGCCAGCAGCTGGCGGCAGGGGGCGGTGAAAAAACTGTTTTTT. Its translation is CASSWRQGAVKKLFF.